This T cell receptor (beta chain) was sequenced during a study of beta chain features in type 1 diabetes. Looking at the study overall: Similarity in age, gender and cell yields was seen between patients and healthy donors.

Study-wide results and caveats: Across patients, naive, central memory and Treg TCRB repertoires exhibited apparently greater similarity than was observed across healthy donors. Across all four CD4+ subsets, people with type 1 diabetes showed modestly shorter TCRB CDR3s. For type 1 diabetes patients, VDJ junctions showed fewer insertions and more deletions.

The CDR3 runs 12 residues. Trimming pared 2 bases from V and 10 bases from J, leaving 15 bases between. Looked up from germline, CDR1 is GTSNPN and CDR2 is SVGIG (reference sequence). This clone was detected only a few times. Its matching antigen is unknown. The sequenced template was cDNA made from the entire isolated RNA. The table came from immunoSEQ multiplex PCR; TCRdb's copy has only in-frame clones and leaves some out. The sample lists hundreds of thousands of clones; about an eighth were seen once. The sequencing sample was made of naive CD4+ T cells from blood. This clonotype was sampled from a man in his late teens or twenties with type 1 diabetes. V is TRBV30 and J is TRBJ2-7; D is undetermined. CDR3 sequence reads: CAWSFGPLEQYF. CDR3 DNA sequence: TGTGCCTGGAGTTTTGGCCCCCTGGAACAGTACTTC.